Shown below are 7 T cell receptor beta chains from a single sample sequenced in a study of early T cells in non-severe SARS-CoV-2 infection. From the 5' RACE reads, TCRdb called clonotypes with MiXCR, one entry per CDR3 protein. In the table there are about 19,000 distinct CDR3 sequences, approximately 4.1% of which are singletons. Sequencing was carried out using whole blood. These receptors were collected from an adult who was a healthcare worker with PCR-confirmed SARS-CoV-2 infection or an uninfected control (not recorded which).

This chain links TRBV6-2 or TRBV6-3 with TRBJ2-2; TRBD1 aligns across 8 bases. J was trimmed by 7 bases and V by 6 bases; bases with no gene match: 7. This CDR3 is 14 amino acids long. The germline V gene encodes CDR1 MNHEY and CDR2 SVGEGT. The CDR3 reads CASSIGQGSGELFF. As DNA, the CDR3 is TGTGCCAGCAGCATCGGACAGGGAAGCGGGGAGCTGTTTTTT.

As for this clonotype: This may be a read error: a much more frequent sequence differs by one nucleotide. This chain connects TRBV19 to TRBJ1-2; D remains ambiguous. Germline CDR1 reads LNHDA; CDR2 reads SQIVND (reference sequence). CDR3 length equals 11 residues. The CDR3 DNA follows: TGTGCCAGCCGAAGGAACTATAGCTACACCTTC. Its translation is CASRRNYSYTF.

By share, this clonotype counts as medium-sized. This chain joins TRBV12-3 or TRBV12-4 and TRBJ1-1, with D tentatively TRBD1 (6 bases). CDR3 length: 13 amino acids. Trimming left V 3 bases short and J 4 bases short, with 9 bases between. The CDR3 nucleotides are TGTGCCAGCAGTTTTCAGGGGATCACTGAAGCTTTCTTT. Amino acid sequence: CASSFQGITEAFF.

This clonotype was observed many times. The genes are TRBV19 and TRBJ2-2; no firm D call. This CDR3 is 14 amino acids long. V lost 1 base and J lost 1, with 4 bases in between. Germline-derived CDR1 and CDR2 are LNHDA and SQIVND (reference sequence). CDR3 residues: CASSIAVNTGELFF. The CDR3 DNA is TGTGCCAGTAGTATAGCAGTGAACACCGGGGAGCTGTTTTTT.

This clonotype was seen at least ten times. J is TRBJ1-2 and V is TRBV10-3; D is unresolved. Germline values: CDR1 ENHRY, CDR2 SYGVKD. The CDR3 is 14 residues long. The V and J ends lost 3 bases and 0 bases respectively, with 8 bases between them. The CDR3 spells CAISDPTTNYGYTF. The CDR3 coding sequence is TGTGCCATCAGTGACCCCACTACTAACTATGGCTACACCTTC.

This clonotype was recorded many times. This chain links TRBV7-9 with TRBJ1-5, with D tentatively TRBD1 (5 bases). Germline V CDR1 and CDR2: SEHNR, FQNEAQ (reference sequence). The CDR3 covers 14 residues. Trimming left V 0 bases short and J 5 bases short, with 8 bases between. The CDR3, as DNA: TGTGCCAGCAGCTTAGCGGAGGGACATCAGCCCCAGCATTTT. This gives the protein CASSLAEGHQPQHF. Looking up the rest from reference TRBV7-9 and TRBJ1-5 gives the full variable domain: DTGVSQNPRHKITKRGQNVTFRCDPISEHNRLYWYRQTLGQGPEFLTYFQNEAQLEKSRLLSDRFSAERPKGSFSTLEIQRTEQGDSAMYLCASSLAEGHQPQHFGDGTRLSIL.

About this clonotype: The CDR3 end shows no conserved phenylalanine or tryptophan, and so a read error is likely. The chain combines TRBV6-5 with TRBJ2-5; 12 nucleotides line up with TRBD2. V gave up 2 bases and J gave up 5 bases; unmatched junction bases: 9. CDR3 length equals 17 residues. Germline loops: CDR1 MNHEY, CDR2 SVGAGI. The CDR3 sequence is CASSYESLAGGYETQYL. The CDR3 coding sequence is TGTGCCAGCAGTTACGAGAGTCTAGCGGGGGGGTACGAGACCCAGTACCTC.